This TCR beta chain was recorded in a study of beta chain features in type 1 diabetes. Study outcomes and limitations: Healthy donors had naive, central memory and Treg TCRB repertoires that appeared less similar than those seen among patients. Any HLA type influence on TCRB rearrangement was left unresolved here.

On this clone: The antigen remains undetermined.

Every bit of the isolated RNA underwent reverse transcription, so sequencing read expressed TCRB transcripts. Some clones are missing from TCRdb's copy, which holds only in-frame ones; the method was immunoSEQ multiplex PCR. The sample comprises 200,000 to 250,000 clones, about 30% of which are singletons, and 3.5% to 4% rests with the top ten. Trimming removed 1 base from V and 0 bases from J, with 14 bases in between. The germline V gene encodes CDR1 SGHRS and CDR2 YFSETQ. This CDR3 comprises 18 residues. The authors obtained over 95% purity in all sorted populations. The receptor's source is a man aged 25-40 years in good health. The gene calls are TRBV5-1 and TRBJ2-6, with D unclear. The specimen sequenced was central memory CD4+ T cells from blood. CDR3 sequence: CASSLISGSSSGANVLTF. CDR3 bases: TGCGCCAGCAGCTTGATCTCGGGCAGCAGCTCTGGGGCCAACGTCCTGACTTTC.